Listed here is a single TCR beta chain. The sample belongs to a study of blood T cell repertoires in COVID-19. Trimming shortened V by 11 bases and J by 3 bases, and 19 bases separated the two germline ends. Germline CDR1 is LNHDA and CDR2 is SQIVND (reference sequence). This CDR3 has 14 amino acids. Clones were read by immunoSEQ multiplex PCR, and TCRdb kept only the in-frame ones, dropping some. The table shows some 230,000 clones, with roughly four fifths occurring only once. This TCR was recovered from a woman aged 80 or over with COVID-19, enrolled during active disease. The sample taken for sequencing was peripheral blood. The chain links TRBV19 to TRBJ1-2; D uncertain. The CDR3 here is CASTGEGKDYGYTF. The CDR3 region has the DNA TGTGCCTCCACCGGAGAGGGAAAGGACTATGGCTACACCTTC.